This TCR beta chain was recovered during a study of beta chain features in type 1 diabetes. Investigators reverse transcribed all isolated RNA, so they sequenced expressed TCRB transcripts. Measured with immunoSEQ multiplex PCR; TCRdb has only the in-frame clones, and not every one. The sample carries fewer than 400,000 clones, roughly 9% recorded once. Germline loops: CDR1 SGDLS, CDR2 YYNGEE. The CDR3 loop spans 13 amino acids. V was cut by 1 base and J by 5 bases, with 9 bases left in between. Regarding the study as a whole: A moderate, significant TCRB CDR3 shortening appeared in type 1 diabetes across four CD4+ subsets.

About this clone: The antigen is not known.

The clonotype comes from a man younger than 45 with type 1 diabetes. The J gene is TRBJ2-5, the V gene TRBV9; the D is unclear. What was sequenced was central memory CD4+ T cells from blood. The CDR3 nucleotides are TGTGCCAGCAGCGTATCGGCCGGGGAGACCCAGTACTTC. It yields the protein CASSVSAGETQYF.